The 22 T cell receptor beta chains below were found in one sample sequenced in a study of blood T cell repertoires in COVID-19. The method was immunoSEQ multiplex PCR; TCRdb's version includes in-frame clones alone and lacks a portion of them. The sample consists of some 700,000 clones, more than 80% of them appearing once. Material for sequencing was peripheral blood. These receptors originate from a woman younger than 35 with acute or convalescent COVID-19.

V is TRBV30 and J is TRBJ1-3; 7 bases line up with TRBD1. The CDR3 has 14 residues. CDR1 is GTSNPN and CDR2 is SVGIG in the germline V gene (reference sequence). The trim removed 5 bases at V and 2 bases at J, leaving 6 bases unmatched. The CDR3 DNA follows: TGTGCCTGGGTACAGGGGAACGCTGGAAACACCATATATTTT. Its protein product is CAWVQGNAGNTIYF.

The chain combines TRBV4-1 with TRBJ1-3, with TRBD1 matching 7 bases. Germline CDR1 MGHRA, CDR2 YSYEKL. The CDR3 contains 15 residues. Trimming at V came to 4 bases and at J to 0 bases, leaving 3 bases not matched to a gene. CDR3 loop: CASSLRDSSGNTIYF. DNA of the CDR3: TGCGCCAGCAGCCTACGGGACAGCTCTGGAAACACCATATATTTT.

The chain uses TRBV9 and TRBJ1-3; D is uncertain. Trimming shortened V by 1 base and J by 4 bases, and 12 bases separated the two germline ends. The CDR3 covers 15 residues. CDR1 SGDLS and CDR2 YYNGEE come from the germline V gene. The CDR3 coding sequence is TGTGCCAGCAGCGTAAGTGGAGCGGAGGGAAACACCATATATTTT. This gives the protein CASSVSGAEGNTIYF. Using reference TRBV9 and TRBJ1-3 for the parts outside the CDR3, the full variable domain is DSGVTQTPKHLITATGQRVTLRCSPRSGDLSVYWYQQSLDQGLQFLIQYYNGEERAKGNILERFSAQQFPDLHSELNLSSLELGDSALYFCASSVSGAEGNTIYFGEGSWLTVV.

The J gene is TRBJ1-1, the V gene TRBV7-9; D call uncertain. V was trimmed by 3 bases and J by 7 bases, leaving 15 bases between them. CDR1 SEHNR and CDR2 FQNEAQ come from the germline V gene (reference sequence). This CDR3 has 14 residues. DNA of the CDR3: TGTGCCAGCAGCTTCTTCGGGGAACGGGGTGAAGCTTTCTTT. Residues: CASSFFGERGEAFF.

This chain's CDR3 is CASSLFGGNNEQFF. In DNA, the CDR3 is TGTGCCAGCAGTTTATTTGGGGGGAACAATGAGCAGTTCTTC. The V call is TRBV27, the J call TRBJ2-1, with D maybe TRBD2 (6 bases). The CDR3 runs 14 residues. The germline V gene has CDR1 MNHEY and CDR2 SMNVEV (reference sequence). The germline V and J ends were trimmed by 1 base and 5 bases, with 9 bases remaining between them.

The J gene is TRBJ1-1, the V gene TRBV7-3; no definite D call. Per germline, CDR1 SGHTA and CDR2 FQGTGA. Trimming stripped 2 bases from V and 2 bases from J, with 12 bases between. The CDR3 consists of 15 residues. The chain's CDR3 is CASSLGSGLNTEAFF. DNA for the CDR3: TGTGCCAGCAGCTTAGGATCAGGTTTAAACACTGAAGCTTTCTTT. Full variable domain (rest looked up from reference TRBV7-3 and TRBJ1-1): GAGVSQTPSNKVTEKGKYVELRCDPISGHTALYWYRQSLGQGPEFLIYFQGTGAADDSGLPNDRFFAVRPEGSVSTLKIQRTERGDSAVYLCASSLGSGLNTEAFFGQGTRLTVV.

This clone was seen only a few times. V is TRBV6-1 and J is TRBJ2-7; a possible D gene is TRBD2 (6 bases). The CDR3 loop spans 14 amino acids. Trimming pared 3 bases from V and 11 bases from J, leaving 20 bases between. Germline V CDR1 and CDR2: MNHNS, SASEGT. CDR3 sequence (DNA): TGTGCCAGCAGTGAGGGGACCGGGAGTACCTTGGAGTACTTC. Residues: CASSEGTGSTLEYF.

This clone was counted a few times. Within the sample, other DNA sequences also encode this same CDR3. V usage is TRBV7-9 and J usage is TRBJ1-5; 7 bases are shared with TRBD1. CDR3 length: 15 amino acids. Losses at the gene ends were 4 bases for V and 1 base for J; bases not matched to a gene: 4. Germline loops: CDR1 SEHNR, CDR2 FQNEAQ (reference sequence). The CDR3 reads CASSSTGDSNQPQHF. Written as DNA, the CDR3 is TGTGCCAGCAGCTCTACAGGGGACAGCAATCAGCCCCAGCATTTT. The full variable domain, rest sourced from reference TRBV7-9 and TRBJ1-5, is DTGVSQNPRHKITKRGQNVTFRCDPISEHNRLYWYRQTLGQGPEFLTYFQNEAQLEKSRLLSDRFSAERPKGSFSTLEIQRTEQGDSAMYLCASSSTGDSNQPQHFGDGTRLSIL.

Of note for this clone: The same CDR3 can be traced to other DNA sequences in this sample. For the CDR3, the DNA is TGTGCCAGCAGCTTAGTGGCGGGAACCGAGGCTTTCTTT. Protein: CASSLVAGTEAFF. V and J are TRBV7-2 and TRBJ1-1; no firm D call. V was trimmed by 1 base and J by 11 bases, leaving 14 bases between them. The CDR3 has 13 residues. From germline, CDR1 is SGHTA and CDR2 FQGNSA.

The chain links TRBV6-5 to TRBJ1-2; perhaps TRBD1 as D (6 bases). This CDR3 spans 15 amino acids. Per the germline V gene, CDR1 is MNHEY and CDR2 is SVGAGI. With 6 bases removed from V and 3 bases from J, the gap between germline ends came to 17 bases. Written as DNA, the CDR3 is TGTGCCAGCAGACCCGGACAGCACGGGGACTATGGCTACACCTTC. Translation: CASRPGQHGDYGYTF.

The gene calls are TRBV6-4 and TRBJ2-1; 12 bases map to TRBD2. J was trimmed by 4 bases and V by 3 bases; bases with no gene match: 1. The CDR3 length is 15 residues. Germline CDR1 is MRHNA and CDR2 is SNTAGT. CDR3 residues: CASSETSGGYNEQFF. In nucleotides, the CDR3 is TGTGCCAGCAGTGAGACTAGCGGGGGTTACAATGAGCAGTTCTTC.

This sequence joins TRBV19 and TRBJ1-4, with D maybe TRBD1 (6 bases). The CDR3 has 13 residues. The V gene lost 7 bases and the J gene lost 6 bases, with 12 bases spanning the gap. Germline V gene lookup returns CDR1 LNHDA and CDR2 SQIVND (reference sequence). CDR3 nucleotide sequence: TGTGCCAGTACGGACAGCCCGTATGAAAAACTGTTTTTT. Encoded protein: CASTDSPYEKLFF.

The chain combines TRBV27 with TRBJ2-5; TRBD1 might be the D (6 bases). This CDR3 region has 13 residues. Germline values: CDR1 MNHEY, CDR2 SMNVEV (reference sequence). V lost 3 bases to trimming and J lost 2 bases, with 7 bases between them. The DNA of the CDR3 is TGTGCCAGCAGTTTGGACAGTCAAGAGACCCAGTACTTC. This gives the protein CASSLDSQETQYF.

This clone has more than one count but fewer than ten. V gene TRBV5-6 combines with J gene TRBJ2-1; 7 bases are a match to TRBD1. There are 14 residues in the CDR3. The germline V gene encodes CDR1 SGHDT and CDR2 YYEEEE. Trimming at V came to 6 bases and at J to 7 bases, leaving 10 bases not matched to a gene. Here the CDR3 DNA reads TGTGCCAGCAACCTCGAACAGGGGAGTAATGAGCAGTTCTTC. It encodes CASNLEQGSNEQFF. The entire variable domain, with the rest obtained from reference TRBV5-6 and TRBJ2-1, is as follows: DAGVTQSPTHLIKTRGQQVTLRCSPKSGHDTVSWYQQALGQGPQFIFQYYEEEERQRGNFPDRFSGHQFPNYSSELNVNALLLGDSALYLCASNLEQGSNEQFFGPGTRLTVL.

The DNA for the CDR3 is TGTGCCAGCAGCTGGGGTGAGGACGGGATATACGAGCAGTACTTC. This translates into CASSWGEDGIYEQYF. J is TRBJ2-7 and V is TRBV7-2, with a weak D call TRBD2 (5 bases). This CDR3 has 15 amino acids. CDR1 SGHTA and CDR2 FQGNSA come from the germline V gene. The V and J ends lost 4 bases and 4 bases respectively, with 17 bases between them.

The chain links TRBV18 to TRBJ2-3, with TRBD2 identical over 7 bases. V lost 3 bases and J lost 5; bases outside the gene matches: 11. The length of the CDR3 is 16 residues. Germline-derived CDR1 and CDR2 are KGHSH and LQKENI. CDR3 nucleotide sequence: TGTGCCAGCTCACCCCGCGCGGGGGTCGATGGAGATACGCAGTATTTT. Protein: CASSPRAGVDGDTQYF. Full variable domain (rest looked up from reference TRBV18 and TRBJ2-3): NAGVMQNPRHLVRRRGQEARLRCSPMKGHSHVYWYRQLPEEGLKFMVYLQKENIIDESGMPKERFSAEFPKEGPSILRIQQVVRGDSAAYFCASSPRAGVDGDTQYFGPGTRLTVL.

J is TRBJ1-2 and V is TRBV9; TRBD1 agrees at 7 bases. The CDR3 loop spans 15 amino acids. The J segment lost 1 base and the V segment lost 3 bases, leaving 6 bases of the junction unmatched. The germline gives CDR1 SGDLS, CDR2 YYNGEE. The CDR3 DNA sequence: TGTGCCAGCAGCGGCGGGGGGACAGATAACTATGGCTACACCTTC. It translates to CASSGGGTDNYGYTF.

The chain links TRBV7-9 to TRBJ1-2, with D tentatively TRBD1 (5 bases). Trimming left V 1 base short and J 8 bases short, with 14 bases between. CDR1 is SEHNR, CDR2 FQNEAQ, per germline (reference sequence). This CDR3 is 14 amino acids long. The CDR3 DNA reads as TGTGCCAGCAGCTTAGGGGGCGATTCGCCCGGCTACACCTTC. Translated: CASSLGGDSPGYTF.

The sample holds one count of this clone. This rearrangement joins TRBV7-9 to TRBJ2-2, with TRBD1 matching over 9 bases. After removal of 5 bases from V and 3 bases from J, the junction contained 7 bases not matched to a gene. CDR3 length: 16 residues. Germline V gene lookup returns CDR1 SEHNR and CDR2 FQNEAQ (reference sequence). CDR3 coding DNA: TGTGCCAGCAGCCATACAGGGGGCCGCGACACCGGGGAGCTGTTTTTT. Amino acids: CASSHTGGRDTGELFF.

The chain is built from TRBV4-1 and TRBJ1-6; the match to TRBD1 covers 8 bases. Germline loops: CDR1 MGHRA, CDR2 YSYEKL. V lost 2 bases to trimming and J lost 6 bases; unmatched junction nucleotides: 9. The CDR3 loop spans 17 amino acids. DNA of the CDR3: TGCGCCAGCAGCCAACTACGAGGACAGGGTACTAATTCACCCCTCCACTTT. Protein sequence: CASSQLRGQGTNSPLHF.

This chain uses TRBV30 with TRBJ1-4, with D perhaps TRBD1 (5 bases). V lost 3 bases, J lost 5 bases, and 7 bases lay in between. This CDR3 is 12 amino acids long. In germline, CDR1 is GTSNPN, CDR2 SVGIG (reference sequence). The CDR3 DNA follows: TGTGCCTGGAGCCCAGGGAATGAAAAACTGTTTTTT. Translation gives CAWSPGNEKLFF.

V is TRBV4-2 and J is TRBJ2-6, with unresolved D. From germline, CDR1 is LGHNA and CDR2 YNFKEQ. The length of the CDR3 is 16 residues. V lost 0 bases and J lost 0, with 6 bases in between. Written as DNA, the CDR3 is TGTGCCAGCAGCCAAGAATCTAGCTCTGGGGCCAACGTCCTGACTTTC. Residues: CASSQESSSGANVLTF.